These 19 T cell receptor beta chains came from one sample sequenced in a study of PD-1 blockade in classical Hodgkin lymphoma. Time point here: cycle 4 day 1 (C4D1), after six to seven weeks of nivolumab. In every patient, relapse followed autologous stem cell transplantation, while exposure to brentuximab vedotin differed. TCRdb keeps only in-frame clones here, not all; method: immunoSEQ multiplex PCR. The sample carries over 60,000 clones, around 90% recorded once. The specimen comprised peripheral blood mononuclear cells (PBMCs), sampled before the fourth cycle of nivolumab. The receptors were sampled from a human donor with classical Hodgkin lymphoma.

This clone was counted a few times. The chain carries TRBV10-3 and TRBJ1-1; no firm D call. The V gene's germline CDR1 is ENHRY and CDR2 SYGVKD. The CDR3 totals 13 residues. V shed 10 bases and J shed 1 base, with 13 bases lying between them. CDR3 region: CASGLDGNTEAFF. The CDR3 coding sequence is TGTGCCAGTGGGTTGGACGGGAACACTGAAGCTTTCTTT.

The rearrangement links TRBV25-1 to TRBJ1-1; D gene ambiguous. V dropped 5 bases and J dropped 6 bases, with 7 bases sitting between them. From germline, CDR1 is MGHDK and CDR2 SYGVNS. The CDR3 covers 11 residues. The CDR3 sequence: CASSLGAEAFF. The CDR3 nucleotides read TGTGCCAGCAGTCTGGGAGCTGAAGCTTTCTTT.

V gene TRBV30 combines with J gene TRBJ2-2; D gene unclear. Trimming stripped 5 bases from V and 5 bases from J, with 9 bases between. The CDR3 is 12 amino acids. Germline V gene sequence: CDR1 GTSNPN, CDR2 SVGIG (reference sequence). In nucleotides, the CDR3 is TGTGCCTGGGGTGAGGAAACCGGGGAGCTGTTTTTT. This encodes CAWGEETGELFF. The whole variable domain, remainder taken from reference TRBV30 and TRBJ2-2, is SQTIHQWPATLVQPVGSPLSLECTVEGTSNPNLYWYRQAAGRGLQLLFYSVGIGQISSEVPQNLSASRPQDRQFILSSKKLLLSDSGFYLCAWGEETGELFFGEGSRLTVL.

The chain joins TRBV5-1 to TRBJ1-1; no firm D call. CDR3 length: 13 amino acids. The ends were cut back, 0 bases at V and 1 base at J, with 4 bases in the middle. Germline CDR1 SGHRS, CDR2 YFSETQ. Here the CDR3 DNA reads TGCGCCAGCAGCTTGGCAAGGAACACTGAAGCTTTCTTT. Translated, it gives CASSLARNTEAFF.

This rearrangement joins TRBV5-5 to TRBJ2-5, with 9 bases aligning to TRBD1. CDR1 and CDR2 (germline): SGHKS, YYEKEE (reference sequence). The V and J ends lost 4 bases and 4 bases, in that order; junction bases with no gene match: 8. This CDR3 region has 15 residues. CDR3 protein: CASSLRDREGETQYF. In nucleotides, the CDR3 is TGTGCCAGCAGCCTTAGGGACAGGGAAGGAGAGACCCAGTACTTC.

The V gene is TRBV15, the J gene TRBJ2-5, with TRBD1 matching over 9 bases. The CDR3 runs to 14 residues. After removal of 5 bases from V and 2 bases from J, the junction contained 3 bases not matched to a gene. Germline V gene lookup returns CDR1 LNHNV and CDR2 YYDKDF (reference sequence). The CDR3 DNA sequence: TGTGCCACCAGCCCGGACAGGGGTCAAGAGACCCAGTACTTC. Translating gives CATSPDRGQETQYF. The whole variable domain, remainder taken from reference TRBV15 and TRBJ2-5, is DAMVIQNPRYQVTQFGKPVTLSCSQTLNHNVMYWYQQKSSQAPKLLFHYYDKDFNNEADTPDNFQSRRPNTSFCFLDIRSPGLGDTAMYLCATSPDRGQETQYFGPGTRLLVL.

This clone appeared a single time. The chain links TRBV30 to TRBJ2-3, with a possible D match to TRBD2 (6 bases). The length of the CDR3 is 11 residues. V was trimmed by 5 bases and J by 5 bases, leaving 8 bases between them. Per the germline V gene, CDR1 is GTSNPN and CDR2 is SVGIG (reference sequence). CDR3: CAWGRGDTQYF. The CDR3 coding sequence is TGTGCCTGGGGGCGGGGAGATACGCAGTATTTT.

This chain joins TRBV9 and TRBJ2-7, with D unclear. The DNA end favors TRBJ2-5, so the J call may be wrong. Looked up from germline, CDR1 is SGDLS and CDR2 is YYNGEE. The CDR3 length is 14 residues. This CDR3 is CASSVGSGIETQYF. DNA for the CDR3: TGTGCCAGCAGCGTAGGGTCTGGTATAGAGACCCAGTACTTC.

This chain joins TRBV7-2 and TRBJ1-1; a possible D gene is TRBD1 (5 bases). V shed 6 bases and J shed 2 bases, with 10 bases lying between them. This CDR3 comprises 13 residues. Germline assignment: CDR1 SGHTA and CDR2 FQGNSA. The CDR3 is CASRLQANTEAFF. The DNA for the CDR3 is TGTGCCAGCAGGCTACAGGCCAACACTGAAGCTTTCTTT.

The rearrangement joins TRBV6-1 to TRBJ1-1; TRBD1 agrees at 7 bases. The germline V gene encodes CDR1 MNHNS and CDR2 SASEGT. V lost 0 bases, J lost 5 bases, and 6 bases stayed unmatched. The CDR3 is made up of 15 amino acids. CDR3 loop: CASSEAPGTATEAFF. The CDR3 DNA follows: TGTGCCAGCAGTGAAGCCCCCGGGACAGCGACTGAAGCTTTCTTT.

This clone is a singleton in its sample. The gene calls are TRBV6-1 and TRBJ1-1; maybe TRBD1 (5 bases). The CDR3 sequence is 14 residues long. Germline lookup yields CDR1 MNHNS and CDR2 SASEGT. Trimming removed 3 bases at V and 1 base at J, with 9 bases between. Here the CDR3 DNA reads TGTGCCAGCAGTGAGGGGACCGAGAACACTGAAGCTTTCTTT. Amino acid sequence: CASSEGTENTEAFF.

The chain uses TRBV27 and TRBJ2-7; tentative D call: TRBD1 (6 bases). Germline CDR1 is MNHEY and CDR2 is SMNVEV (reference sequence). The V end was cut by 5 bases, the J end by 3 bases, with 14 bases between. There are 14 residues in the CDR3. The CDR3 sequence is CASSIPGHLYEQYF. The CDR3 DNA sequence: TGTGCCAGCAGTATCCCGGGACACCTCTACGAGCAGTACTTC.

Here the CDR3 DNA reads TGTGCCAGCAGAATTGGAGGGTCTGAAGCTTTCTTT. This encodes CASRIGGSEAFF. The chain links TRBV7-9 to TRBJ1-1; D not resolved. In germline, CDR1 is SEHNR, CDR2 FQNEAQ (reference sequence). Trimming pared 6 bases from V and 6 bases from J, leaving 11 bases between. The CDR3 contains 12 residues.

The CDR3 nucleotides read TGTGCCAGCAGCTTACAGGGATCCACAGATACGCAGTATTTT. This encodes CASSLQGSTDTQYF. The J gene is TRBJ2-3, the V gene TRBV7-2, with a tentative D call TRBD1 (5 bases). The germline V gene has CDR1 SGHTA and CDR2 FQGNSA. The CDR3 extends over 14 amino acids. Trimming removed 2 bases from V and 2 bases from J, with 8 bases in between.

The CDR3 DNA sequence: TGTGCCAGCTCACCGCAAGGGGCGGCCACAGATACGCAGTATTTT. It encodes CASSPQGAATDTQYF. V usage is TRBV18 and J usage is TRBJ2-3, with TRBD1 as a possible D gene (5 bases). The germline V and J ends were trimmed by 3 bases and 2 bases, with 12 bases remaining between them. In germline, CDR1 is KGHSH, CDR2 LQKENI. The CDR3 length is 15 residues.

This chain connects TRBV6-1 to TRBJ2-1; either TRBD1 or TRBD2 may supply D (5 bases each). This CDR3 contains 17 residues. V lost 0 bases to trimming and J lost 1 base, with 13 bases between them. Germline V gives CDR1 MNHNS, CDR2 SASEGT. CDR3 protein: CASSEATGTASYNEQFF. The CDR3, as DNA: TGTGCCAGCAGTGAAGCTACCGGGACCGCTTCCTACAATGAGCAGTTCTTC.

The V gene is TRBV4-1, the J gene TRBJ2-7, with TRBD1 matching over 7 bases. CDR1 and CDR2 from the germline V gene are MGHRA and YSYEKL. V was clipped by 1 base and J by 6 bases; unmatched bases: 6. CDR3 length: 14 amino acids. The CDR3 sequence: CASSQVGDRGEQYF. The CDR3 coding sequence is TGCGCCAGCAGCCAAGTCGGGGACAGAGGCGAGCAGTACTTC.

The V and J genes are TRBV6-1 and TRBJ2-7; D is unresolved. CDR3 length equals 14 residues. V was trimmed by 4 bases and J by 3 bases, leaving 13 bases between them. Looked up from germline, CDR1 is MNHNS and CDR2 is SASEGT. This chain's CDR3 is CASSAPGVGYEQYF. Here the CDR3 DNA reads TGTGCCAGCAGTGCTCCAGGAGTAGGCTACGAGCAGTACTTC.

This chain connects TRBV9 to TRBJ1-3; D might be TRBD1 (6 bases). Per the germline V gene, CDR1 is SGDLS and CDR2 is YYNGEE. The CDR3 extends over 14 amino acids. Trimming took 7 bases from V and 0 from J, leaving 11 bases between them. CDR3 region: CASRRGSSGNTIYF. Written as DNA, the CDR3 is TGTGCCAGCCGAAGGGGGAGCTCTGGAAACACCATATATTTT.